The present TCR beta chain was sequenced within a study of regulatory T cells in long-lasting Graves disease. This clonotype has a count of ten or more. Time point meaning: newly diagnosed GD, antithyroid drugs for less than 3 months. Generation of the TCR library employed RNA extracted from PBMCs. HTBI primers from iRepertoire and Arm-PCR of CDR3 regions yielded the TCR beta libraries. TCRdb re-derived calls from the multiplex PCR reads in MiXCR, one entry per CDR3 protein. Of hundreds of thousands of distinct CDR3 sequences listed, about 16% are singletons. Per germline, CDR1 SNHLY and CDR2 FYNNEI. The length of the CDR3 is 17 residues. Losses at the gene ends were 8 bases for V and 4 bases for J; bases not matched to a gene: 17. The sample was also linked to a second study, of T cells in Graves' hyperthyroidism and ophthalmopathy. From that study: Clinicians diagnosed patients from clinical symptoms, serum thyroxine and TRAb, thyroid ultrasound and orbital computed tomography. Peripheral blood also featured most of the thyroid clonotypes expanded above 0.001. In the analysis, a 13 V-J model separated ophthalmopathy from stable hyperthyroidism.

The receptor comes from a woman aged 35 to 60 with Graves disease. The chain joins TRBV2 to TRBJ1-3; 7 nucleotides agree with TRBD1. The specimen comprised peripheral blood mononuclear cells (PBMCs), sampled at new diagnosis, from a patient treated with antithyroid drugs. Here the CDR3 reads CASASGYSDRVGNTIYF. In nucleotides, the CDR3 is TGTGCCAGCGCATCCGGATACTCTGACAGGGTGGGAAACACCATATATTTT.